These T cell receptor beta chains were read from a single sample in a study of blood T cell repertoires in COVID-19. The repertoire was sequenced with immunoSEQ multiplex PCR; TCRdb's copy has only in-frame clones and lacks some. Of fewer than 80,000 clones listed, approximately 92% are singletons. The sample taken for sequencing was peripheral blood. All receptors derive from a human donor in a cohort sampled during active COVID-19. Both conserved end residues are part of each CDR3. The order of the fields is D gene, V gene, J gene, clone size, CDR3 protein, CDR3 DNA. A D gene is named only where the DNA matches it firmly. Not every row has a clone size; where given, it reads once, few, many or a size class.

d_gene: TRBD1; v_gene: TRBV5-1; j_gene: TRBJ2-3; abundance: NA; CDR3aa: CASSLGQGMDTQYF; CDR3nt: TGCGCCAGCAGCTTGGGACAGGGAATGGATACGCAGTATTTT
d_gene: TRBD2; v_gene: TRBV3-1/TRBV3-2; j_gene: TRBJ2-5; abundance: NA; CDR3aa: CASSQGEVAGGVETQYF; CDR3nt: TGTGCCAGCAGCCAAGGGGAAGTAGCGGGGGGCGTTGAGACCCAGTACTTC
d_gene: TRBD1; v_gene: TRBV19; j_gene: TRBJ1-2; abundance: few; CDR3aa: CASSRRTGNYGYTF; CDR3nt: TGTGCCAGTAGCAGGAGGACAGGCAACTATGGCTACACCTTC
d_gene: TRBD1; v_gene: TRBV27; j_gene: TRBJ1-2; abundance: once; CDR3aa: CASSENPGGIDYGYTF; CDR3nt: TGTGCCAGCAGTGAGAACCCAGGGGGAATAGACTATGGCTACACCTTC
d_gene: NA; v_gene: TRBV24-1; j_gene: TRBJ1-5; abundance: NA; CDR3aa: CATSDSLAPYSNQPQHF; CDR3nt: TGTGCCACCAGTGATTCTTTGGCTCCTTATAGCAATCAGCCCCAGCATTTT
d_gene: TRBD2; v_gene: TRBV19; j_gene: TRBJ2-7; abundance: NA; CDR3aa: CATADGSGGDYEQYF; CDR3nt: TGTGCCACCGCCGATGGTAGCGGGGGCGACTACGAGCAGTACTTC
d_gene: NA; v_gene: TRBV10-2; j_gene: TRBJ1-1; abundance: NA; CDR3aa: CASSESVYRELEAFF; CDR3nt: TGCGCCAGCAGTGAGTCGGTCTACAGGGAACTAGAAGCTTTCTTT
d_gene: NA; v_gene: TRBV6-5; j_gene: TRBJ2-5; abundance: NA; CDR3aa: CASTTLAQETQYF; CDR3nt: TGTGCCAGCACGACTCTTGCCCAAGAGACCCAGTACTTC
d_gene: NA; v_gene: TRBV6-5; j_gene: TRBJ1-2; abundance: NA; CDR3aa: CASRGWGGVDYTF; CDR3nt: TGTGCCAGCAGGGGGTGGGGGGGAGTTGACTACACCTTC
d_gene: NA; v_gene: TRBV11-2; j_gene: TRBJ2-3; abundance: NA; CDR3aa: CASSPLPRLDPDTQYF; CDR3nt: TGTGCCAGCAGCCCACTCCCCAGACTAGATCCAGATACGCAGTATTTT
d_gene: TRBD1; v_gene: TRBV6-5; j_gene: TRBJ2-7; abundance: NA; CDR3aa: CASSTGDRGYEQYF; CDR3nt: TGTGCCAGCAGCACGGGGGACAGGGGATACGAGCAGTACTTC
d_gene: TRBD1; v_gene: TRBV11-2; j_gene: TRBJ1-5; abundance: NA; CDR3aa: CASRGTGGNQPQHF; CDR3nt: TGTGCCAGCCGAGGGACAGGGGGGAATCAGCCCCAGCATTTT
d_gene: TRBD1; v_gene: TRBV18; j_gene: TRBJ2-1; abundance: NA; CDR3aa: CASSPPGTGPHNEQFF; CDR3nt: TGTGCCAGCTCACCTCCCGGGACAGGGCCCCACAATGAGCAGTTCTTC
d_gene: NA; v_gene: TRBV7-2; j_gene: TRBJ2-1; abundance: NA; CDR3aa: CASNYIRGRQIVDEQFF; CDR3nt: TGTGCCAGCAATTACATCCGGGGGAGGCAGATAGTCGATGAGCAGTTCTTC
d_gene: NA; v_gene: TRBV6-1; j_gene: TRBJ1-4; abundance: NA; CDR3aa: CASSEDGTGEKLFF; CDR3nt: TGTGCCAGCAGTGAAGACGGAACAGGCGAAAAACTGTTTTTT
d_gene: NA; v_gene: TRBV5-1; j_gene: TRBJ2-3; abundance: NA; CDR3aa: CASSTSTDTQYF; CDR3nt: TGCGCCAGCAGCACTAGCACAGATACGCAGTATTTT
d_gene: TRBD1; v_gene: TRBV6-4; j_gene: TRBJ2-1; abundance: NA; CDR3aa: CASNPDGTGFYNEQFF; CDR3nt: TGTGCCAGCAACCCCGACGGGACAGGGTTCTACAATGAGCAGTTCTTC
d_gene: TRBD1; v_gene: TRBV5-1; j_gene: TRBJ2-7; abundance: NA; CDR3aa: CASSSGLGQGKDEQYF; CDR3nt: TGCGCCAGCAGCTCGGGGCTGGGACAGGGGAAAGACGAGCAGTACTTC
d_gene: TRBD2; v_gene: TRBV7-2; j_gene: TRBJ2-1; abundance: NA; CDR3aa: CASSLVVVGLYNEQFF; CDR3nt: TGTGCCAGCAGCTTAGTGGTAGTGGGACTATACAATGAGCAGTTCTTC
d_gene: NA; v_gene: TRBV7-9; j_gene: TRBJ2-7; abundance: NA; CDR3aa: CASSLGASYEQYF; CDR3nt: TGTGCCAGCAGCTTAGGAGCGAGCTACGAGCAGTACTTC
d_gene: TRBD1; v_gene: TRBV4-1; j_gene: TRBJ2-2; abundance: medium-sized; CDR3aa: CASSQGQGDGSGELFF; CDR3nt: TGCGCCAGCAGCCAAGGACAGGGTGATGGGAGCGGGGAGCTGTTTTTT
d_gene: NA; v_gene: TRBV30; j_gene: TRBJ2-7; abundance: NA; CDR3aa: CAWSVTGSYEQYF; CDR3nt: TGTGCCTGGAGTGTTACGGGATCATACGAGCAGTACTTC
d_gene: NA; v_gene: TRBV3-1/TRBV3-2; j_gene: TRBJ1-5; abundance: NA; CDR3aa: CASSQVGQPQHF; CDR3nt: TGTGCCAGCAGCCAAGTGGGCCAGCCCCAGCATTTT
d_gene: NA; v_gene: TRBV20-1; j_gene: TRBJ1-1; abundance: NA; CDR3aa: CSARSVEAFF; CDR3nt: TGCAGTGCTAGGTCCGTTGAAGCTTTCTTT
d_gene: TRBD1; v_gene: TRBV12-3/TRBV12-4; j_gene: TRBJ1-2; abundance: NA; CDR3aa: CASSADRVGGYTF; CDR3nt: TGTGCCAGCAGCGCAGACAGGGTGGGAGGCTACACCTTC
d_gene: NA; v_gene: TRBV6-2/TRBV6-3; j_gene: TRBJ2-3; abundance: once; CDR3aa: CASSYSRQESTDTQYF; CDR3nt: TGTGCCAGCAGTTACTCCCGACAGGAATCCACAGATACGCAGTATTTT
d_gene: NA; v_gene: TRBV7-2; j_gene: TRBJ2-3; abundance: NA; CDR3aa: CATTKGLDTQYF; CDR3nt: TGTGCCACGACCAAAGGACTGGATACGCAGTATTTT
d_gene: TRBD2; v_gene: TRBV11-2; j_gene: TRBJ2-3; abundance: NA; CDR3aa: CASSREGRGDTQYF; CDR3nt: TGTGCCAGCAGTCGGGAGGGGCGCGGAGATACGCAGTATTTT
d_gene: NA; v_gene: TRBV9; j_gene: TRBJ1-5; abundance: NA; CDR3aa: CASSPRSNQPQHF; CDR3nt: TGTGCCAGCAGCCCCCGGAGTAATCAGCCCCAGCATTTT
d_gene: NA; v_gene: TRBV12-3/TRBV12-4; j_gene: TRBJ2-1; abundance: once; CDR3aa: CASSLGTPNEQFF; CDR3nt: TGTGCCAGCAGTTTAGGGACTCCCAATGAGCAGTTCTTC
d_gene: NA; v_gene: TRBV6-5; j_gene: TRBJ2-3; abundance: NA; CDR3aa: CASRLVGPDTQYF; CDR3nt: TGTGCCAGCAGACTAGTCGGCCCCGATACGCAGTATTTT
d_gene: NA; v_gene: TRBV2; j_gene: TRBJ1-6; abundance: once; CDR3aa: CASTITTDSSPLHF; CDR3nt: TGTGCCAGCACTATTACGACAGATAGTTCACCCCTCCACTTT
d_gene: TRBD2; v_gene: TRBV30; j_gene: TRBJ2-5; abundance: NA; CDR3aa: CAWSVHGGAPETQYF; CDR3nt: TGTGCCTGGAGTGTACACGGGGGGGCACCGGAGACCCAGTACTTC
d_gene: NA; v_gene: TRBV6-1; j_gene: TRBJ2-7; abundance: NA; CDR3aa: CASSELTGDSYEQYF; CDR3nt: TGTGCCAGCAGTGAACTGACAGGTGACTCCTACGAGCAGTACTTC
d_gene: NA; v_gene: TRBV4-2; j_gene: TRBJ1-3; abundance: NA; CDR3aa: CASSQEAVGRRLSSGNTIYF; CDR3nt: TGTGCCAGCAGCCAAGAAGCAGTAGGCAGGCGATTAAGCTCTGGAAACACCATATATTTT
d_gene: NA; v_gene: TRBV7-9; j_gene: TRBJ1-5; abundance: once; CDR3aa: CASSLFVFLSGVYQPQHF; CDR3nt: TGTGCCAGCAGCTTATTCGTATTTCTTTCAGGGGTATATCAGCCCCAGCATTTT
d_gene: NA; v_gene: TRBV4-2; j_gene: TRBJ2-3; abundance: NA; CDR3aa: CASSQDESLNTQYF; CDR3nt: TGTGCCAGCAGCCAAGACGAATCGCTAAATACGCAGTATTTT
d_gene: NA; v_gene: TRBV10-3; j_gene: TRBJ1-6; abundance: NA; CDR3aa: CAISVGLASSPLHF; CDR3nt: TGTGCCATCAGTGTAGGTCTGGCTAGCTCACCCCTCCACTTT
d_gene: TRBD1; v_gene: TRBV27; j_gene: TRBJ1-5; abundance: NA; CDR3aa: CASSSGTDSNQPQHF; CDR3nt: TGTGCCAGCAGTTCCGGGACAGATAGCAATCAGCCCCAGCATTTT
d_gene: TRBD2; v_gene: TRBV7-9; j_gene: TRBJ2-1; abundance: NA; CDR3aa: CASSPPSAGDPGNEQFF; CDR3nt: TGTGCCAGCAGCCCCCCCTCAGCGGGGGACCCAGGGAATGAGCAGTTCTTC
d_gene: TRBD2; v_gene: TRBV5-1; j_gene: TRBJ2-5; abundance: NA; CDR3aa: CASSLDLAGGKETQYF; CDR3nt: TGCGCCAGCAGCTTGGACCTAGCGGGGGGGAAGGAGACCCAGTACTTC
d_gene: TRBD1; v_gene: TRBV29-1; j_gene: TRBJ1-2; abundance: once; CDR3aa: CSVGTGVGYTF; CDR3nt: TGCAGCGTAGGCACAGGGGTTGGCTACACCTTC
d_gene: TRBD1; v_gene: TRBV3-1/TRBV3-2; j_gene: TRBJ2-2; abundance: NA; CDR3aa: CASSQARLGTGIGELFF; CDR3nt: TGTGCCAGCAGCCAGGCGAGACTTGGGACAGGAATCGGGGAGCTGTTTTTT
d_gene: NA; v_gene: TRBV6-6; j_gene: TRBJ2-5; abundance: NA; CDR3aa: CASSSNRATTQYF; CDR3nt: TGTGCCAGCAGTTCCAACAGGGCTACGACCCAGTACTTC
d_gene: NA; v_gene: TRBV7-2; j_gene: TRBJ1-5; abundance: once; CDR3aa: CASSLGGGSNQPQHF; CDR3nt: TGTGCCAGCAGCTTAGGAGGAGGTAGCAATCAGCCCCAGCATTTT
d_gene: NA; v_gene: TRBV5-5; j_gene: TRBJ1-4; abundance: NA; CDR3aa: CASSATGPTNEKLFF; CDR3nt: TGTGCCAGCAGCGCGACGGGTCCGACTAATGAAAAACTGTTTTTT
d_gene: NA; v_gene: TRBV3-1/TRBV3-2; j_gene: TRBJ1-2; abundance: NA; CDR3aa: CASSQARGYGYTF; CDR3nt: TGTGCCAGCAGCCAGGCCAGAGGGTATGGCTACACCTTC
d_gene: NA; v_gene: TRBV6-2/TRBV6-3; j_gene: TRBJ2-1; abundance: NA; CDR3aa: CASSYFGRLHEQFF; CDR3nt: TGTGCCAGCAGTTACTTCGGCCGACTGCATGAGCAGTTCTTC